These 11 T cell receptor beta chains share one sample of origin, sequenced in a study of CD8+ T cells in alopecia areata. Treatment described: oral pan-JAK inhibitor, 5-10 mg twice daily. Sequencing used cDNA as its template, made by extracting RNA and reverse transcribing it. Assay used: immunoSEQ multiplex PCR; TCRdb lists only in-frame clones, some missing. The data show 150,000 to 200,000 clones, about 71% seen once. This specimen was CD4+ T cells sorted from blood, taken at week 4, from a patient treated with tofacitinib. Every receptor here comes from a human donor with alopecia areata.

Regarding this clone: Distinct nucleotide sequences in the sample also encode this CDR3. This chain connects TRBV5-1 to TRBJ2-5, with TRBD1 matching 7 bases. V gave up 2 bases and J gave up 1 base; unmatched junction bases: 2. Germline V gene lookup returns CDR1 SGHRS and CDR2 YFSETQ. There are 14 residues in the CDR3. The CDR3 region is CASSFRDSQETQYF. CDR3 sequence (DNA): TGCGCCAGCAGCTTCCGGGACAGCCAAGAGACCCAGTACTTC.

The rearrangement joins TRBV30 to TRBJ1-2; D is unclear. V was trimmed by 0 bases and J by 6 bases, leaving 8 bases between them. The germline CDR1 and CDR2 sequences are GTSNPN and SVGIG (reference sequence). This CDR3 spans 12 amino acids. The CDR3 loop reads CAWSVRQHGYTF. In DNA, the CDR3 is TGTGCCTGGAGTGTACGGCAGCATGGCTACACCTTC. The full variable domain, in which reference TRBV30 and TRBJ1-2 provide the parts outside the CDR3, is SQTIHQWPATLVQPVGSPLSLECTVEGTSNPNLYWYRQAAGRGLQLLFYSVGIGQISSEVPQNLSASRPQDRQFILSSKKLLLSDSGFYLCAWSVRQHGYTFGSGTRLTVV.

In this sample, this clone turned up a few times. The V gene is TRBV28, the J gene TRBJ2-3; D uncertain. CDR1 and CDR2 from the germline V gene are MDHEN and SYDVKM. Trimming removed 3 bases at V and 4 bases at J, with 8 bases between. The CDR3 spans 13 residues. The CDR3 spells CASSFIGSDTQYF. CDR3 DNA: TGTGCCAGCAGTTTTATAGGTTCAGATACGCAGTATTTT.

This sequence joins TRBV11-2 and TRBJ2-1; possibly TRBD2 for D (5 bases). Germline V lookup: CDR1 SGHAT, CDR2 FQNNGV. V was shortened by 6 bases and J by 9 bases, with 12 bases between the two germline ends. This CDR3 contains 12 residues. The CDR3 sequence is CASRPWTGEQFF. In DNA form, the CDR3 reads TGTGCCAGCAGGCCGTGGACTGGTGAGCAGTTCTTC.

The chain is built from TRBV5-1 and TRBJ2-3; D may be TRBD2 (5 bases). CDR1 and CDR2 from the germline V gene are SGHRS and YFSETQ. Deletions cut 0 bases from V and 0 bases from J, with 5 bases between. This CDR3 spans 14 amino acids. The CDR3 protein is CASSLAGSTDTQYF. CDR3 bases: TGCGCCAGCAGCTTGGCGGGGAGCACAGATACGCAGTATTTT.

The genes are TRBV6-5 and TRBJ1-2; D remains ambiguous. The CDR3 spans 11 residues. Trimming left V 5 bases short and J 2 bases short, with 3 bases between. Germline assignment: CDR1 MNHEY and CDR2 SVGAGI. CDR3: CASSDNYGYTF. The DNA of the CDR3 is TGTGCCAGCAGTGACAACTATGGCTACACCTTC.

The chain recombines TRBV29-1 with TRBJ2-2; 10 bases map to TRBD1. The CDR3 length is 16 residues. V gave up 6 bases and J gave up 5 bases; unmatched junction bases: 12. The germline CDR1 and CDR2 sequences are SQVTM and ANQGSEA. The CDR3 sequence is CSVGSTGGYLTGELFF. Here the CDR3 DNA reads TGCAGCGTAGGGTCGACAGGGGGCTATCTAACCGGGGAGCTGTTTTTT.

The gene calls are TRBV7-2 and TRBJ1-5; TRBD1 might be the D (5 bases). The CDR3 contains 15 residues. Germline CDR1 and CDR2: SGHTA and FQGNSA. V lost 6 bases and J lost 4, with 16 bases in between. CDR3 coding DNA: TGTGCCAGCAGAGAAATGGGACGGCAGAATCAGCCCCAGCATTTT. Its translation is CASREMGRQNQPQHF.

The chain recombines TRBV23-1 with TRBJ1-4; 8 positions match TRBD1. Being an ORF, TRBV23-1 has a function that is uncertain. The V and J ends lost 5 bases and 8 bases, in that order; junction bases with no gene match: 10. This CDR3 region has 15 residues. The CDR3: CASSWLQGVHEKLFF. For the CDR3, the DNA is TGCGCCAGCAGTTGGTTACAGGGGGTTCACGAAAAACTGTTTTTT.

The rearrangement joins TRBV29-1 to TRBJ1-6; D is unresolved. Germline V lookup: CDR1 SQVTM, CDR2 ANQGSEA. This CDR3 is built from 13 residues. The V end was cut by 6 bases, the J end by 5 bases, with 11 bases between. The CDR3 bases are TGCAGCGTCGGGGAGGGCCATAATTCACCCCTCCACTTT. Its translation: CSVGEGHNSPLHF. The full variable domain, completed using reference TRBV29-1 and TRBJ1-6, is SAVISQKPSRDICQRGTSLTIQCQVDSQVTMMFWYRQQPGQSLTLIATANQGSEATYESGFVIDKFPISRPNLTFSTLTVSNMSPEDSSIYLCSVGEGHNSPLHFGNGTRLTVT.

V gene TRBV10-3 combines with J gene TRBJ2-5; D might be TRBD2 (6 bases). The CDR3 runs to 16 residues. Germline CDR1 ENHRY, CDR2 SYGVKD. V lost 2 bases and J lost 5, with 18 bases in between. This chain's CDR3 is CAISETDYNPGETQYF. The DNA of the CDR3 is TGTGCCATCAGTGAGACGGACTACAACCCGGGGGAGACCCAGTACTTC.